Listed below are T cell receptor beta chains from one sample, sequenced in a study of CD8 T cells in ankylosing spondylitis. A single record per CDR3 protein comes from TCRdb applying MiXCR to the 5' RACE reads. The sample records 350,000 or so distinct CDR3 sequences, around a tenth being singletons. The sample was blood, either unsorted or a sorted T cell fraction (not recorded which). These receptor sequences come from a female donor with ankylosing spondylitis or in good health (not recorded which). The CDR3 runs from the conserved cysteine through the conserved F or W. A D gene is named only where the DNA matches it firmly. The size field is filled for only some rows; it gives once, few, many or a size class.

cdr3_length: 15
clone_size: many
d_call: TRBD1
v_call: TRBV10-3
j_call: TRBJ1-1
cdr3_aa: CAISESGTGYTEAFF
cdr3_nt: TGTGCCATCAGTGAGTCTGGGACAGGGTACACTGAAGCTTTCTTT

cdr3_length: 16
clone_size: many
d_call: TRBD1
v_call: TRBV6-2/TRBV6-3
j_call: TRBJ1-5
cdr3_aa: CASSLRGLSNNQPQHF
cdr3_nt: TGTGCCAGCAGTCTCAGGGGGCTTTCGAACAATCAGCCCCAGCATTTT

cdr3_length: 14
clone_size: many
d_call: TRBD1
v_call: TRBV6-5
j_call: TRBJ2-5
cdr3_aa: CASSDSDREETQYF
cdr3_nt: TGTGCCAGCAGTGACTCCGACAGGGAAGAGACCCAGTACTTC

cdr3_length: 16
clone_size: few
d_call: TRBD1
v_call: TRBV28
j_call: TRBJ2-7
cdr3_aa: CASSSPGQTFSYEQYF
cdr3_nt: TGTGCCAGCAGTTCCCCGGGACAGACGTTCTCCTACGAGCAGTACTTC

cdr3_length: 14
clone_size: -
d_call: -
v_call: TRBV20-1
j_call: TRBJ2-5
cdr3_aa: CSASRISMWETQYF
cdr3_nt: TGCAGTGCTAGTCGGATATCTATGTGGGAGACCCAGTACTTC

cdr3_length: 15
clone_size: -
d_call: TRBD1
v_call: TRBV10-3
j_call: TRBJ2-7
cdr3_aa: CAISESTGGVYEQYF
cdr3_nt: TGTGCCATCAGTGAGTCGACAGGGGGGGTCTACGAGCAGTACTTC

cdr3_length: 20
clone_size: many
d_call: TRBD1
v_call: TRBV20-1
j_call: TRBJ1-5
cdr3_aa: CSATRHKPGQGTLPNQPQHF
cdr3_nt: TGCAGTGCCACCAGACATAAGCCCGGACAGGGTACACTACCAAATCAGCCCCAGCATTTT

cdr3_length: 12
clone_size: few
d_call: -
v_call: TRBV29-1
j_call: TRBJ2-1
cdr3_aa: CSAFDFLNGQFF
cdr3_nt: TGCAGCGCTTTCGACTTCCTCAATGGGCAGTTCTTC

cdr3_length: 15
clone_size: many
d_call: TRBD2
v_call: TRBV20-1
j_call: TRBJ2-7
cdr3_aa: CSARDSGGARNEQYF
cdr3_nt: TGCAGTGCTAGAGATAGCGGGGGGGCCAGAAACGAGCAGTACTTC

cdr3_length: 15
clone_size: many
d_call: -
v_call: TRBV12-3/TRBV12-4
j_call: TRBJ2-1
cdr3_aa: CASSAPDRGFNEQFF
cdr3_nt: TGTGCCAGCAGTGCCCCGGACAGAGGGTTCAATGAGCAGTTCTTC

cdr3_length: 15
clone_size: -
d_call: TRBD2
v_call: TRBV3-1
j_call: TRBJ2-3
cdr3_aa: CASRSRTSGQDTQYF
cdr3_nt: TGTGCCAGCCGCTCCCGGACTAGCGGACAAGATACGCAGTATTTT

cdr3_length: 16
clone_size: -
d_call: -
v_call: TRBV7-6
j_call: TRBJ2-2
cdr3_aa: CASSDEVGGPTGELFF
cdr3_nt: TGTGCCAGCAGCGATGAAGTAGGGGGGCCTACCGGGGAGCTGTTTTTT

cdr3_length: 14
clone_size: few
d_call: -
v_call: TRBV11-2
j_call: TRBJ2-5
cdr3_aa: CASSSPGFQETQYF
cdr3_nt: TGTGCCAGCAGCTCACCCGGGTTTCAAGAGACCCAGTACTTC

cdr3_length: 13
clone_size: -
d_call: -
v_call: TRBV12-3/TRBV12-4
j_call: TRBJ1-5
cdr3_aa: CASSPTTGQPQHF
cdr3_nt: TGTGCCAGCAGCCCCACTACAGGGCAGCCCCAGCATTTT

cdr3_length: 13
clone_size: -
d_call: -
v_call: TRBV27
j_call: TRBJ1-1
cdr3_aa: CASSYALGAEAFF
cdr3_nt: TGTGCCAGCAGTTACGCGTTAGGGGCTGAAGCTTTCTTT

cdr3_length: 12
clone_size: many
d_call: -
v_call: TRBV11-2
j_call: TRBJ2-7
cdr3_aa: CASSPAGYEQYF
cdr3_nt: TGTGCCAGCAGCCCTGCGGGCTACGAGCAGTACTTC

cdr3_length: 11
clone_size: -
d_call: -
v_call: TRBV7-9
j_call: TRBJ2-3
cdr3_aa: CASSPLVGQYF
cdr3_nt: TGTGCCAGCAGCCCACTCGTGGGGCAGTATTTT

cdr3_length: 14
clone_size: many
d_call: -
v_call: TRBV12-3/TRBV12-4
j_call: TRBJ1-1
cdr3_aa: CASSLGQVNTEAFF
cdr3_nt: TGTGCCAGCAGTTTGGGGCAGGTGAACACTGAAGCTTTCTTT

cdr3_length: 14
clone_size: many
d_call: -
v_call: TRBV12-3/TRBV12-4
j_call: TRBJ1-2
cdr3_aa: CASSFEASLYGYTF
cdr3_nt: TGTGCCAGCAGTTTTGAGGCGAGTTTGTATGGCTACACCTTC

cdr3_length: 12
clone_size: -
d_call: -
v_call: TRBV7-2
j_call: TRBJ2-3
cdr3_aa: CASSLMGPPQYF
cdr3_nt: TGTGCCAGCAGCTTAATGGGACCGCCGCAGTATTTT